The 13 T cell receptor beta chains below were found in one sample sequenced in a study of radiation and T cells in renal cell carcinoma (dated by TCRdb to the early 2020s). The library came from the immunoSEQ multiplex PCR assay. TCRdb mirrors the immuneACCESS table, restricted to in-frame sequences. Some clones are absent from its copies; in checked studies, under half trace to an unresolved V gene, and the reason for the others is unknown. The sample has some 81,000 clones on record, 80% to 90% of them singletons. Of the sample, about 5.8% is held by the ten largest clones. Explained via the paper, the time point label denotes: blood 4 weeks post-SBRT, at nephrectomy. In light of the paper, this sample's treatment or condition label describes: 15 Gy SBRT to primary tumor, nephrectomy 4 weeks later. Sequencing used blood, obtained from a patient whose treatment included radiotherapy and nephrectomy. Receptors originate from a woman aged 70-85 years with renal cell carcinoma.

The chain combines TRBV5-1 with TRBJ2-7; TRBD1 matches at 8 bases. This CDR3 contains 14 residues. After removal of 2 bases from V and 2 bases from J, the junction contained 3 bases not matched to a gene. The germline V gene encodes CDR1 SGHRS and CDR2 YFSETQ. The CDR3 loop is CASSLGTGAYEQYF. For the CDR3, the DNA is TGCGCCAGCAGCTTAGGGACAGGAGCCTACGAGCAGTACTTC.

V and J are TRBV28 and TRBJ1-1, with D tentatively TRBD1 (5 bases). Trimming took 5 bases from V and 0 from J, leaving 16 bases between them. The CDR3 covers 16 residues. Germline assignment: CDR1 MDHEN and CDR2 SYDVKM. The CDR3, as DNA: TGTGCCAGCAGTCTGAGGTTGGGGGTATTGAACACTGAAGCTTTCTTT. Translating gives CASSLRLGVLNTEAFF.

This clone came up once. The chain joins TRBV9 to TRBJ2-1; D possibly matches TRBD1 or TRBD2 (5 bases each). V was pared by 3 bases and J by 6 bases, with 10 bases between. The CDR3 has 13 amino acids. The V gene's germline CDR1 is SGDLS and CDR2 YYNGEE. CDR3 amino acids: CASSGERGNEQFF. For the CDR3, the DNA is TGTGCCAGCAGCGGAGAGAGGGGCAATGAGCAGTTCTTC.

The genes are TRBV6-1 and TRBJ1-4; D gene ambiguous. V was trimmed by 1 base and J by 6 bases, leaving 12 bases between them. Germline CDR1 is MNHNS and CDR2 is SASEGT. The CDR3 has 15 residues. The CDR3 DNA sequence: TGTGCCAGCAGTGAAGACCAGGAAGGAGATGAAAAACTGTTTTTT. Translation: CASSEDQEGDEKLFF.

The rearrangement uses TRBV9 and TRBJ2-1, with 11 bases fitting TRBD2. J was trimmed by 7 bases and V by 0 bases; bases with no gene match: 12. Germline V lookup: CDR1 SGDLS, CDR2 YYNGEE. This CDR3 is built from 18 residues. For the CDR3, the DNA is TGTGCCAGCAGCGTAGCGGTTAGCGGGGGGGGTAATATGAATGAGCAGTTCTTC. It is translated as CASSVAVSGGGNMNEQFF.

The chain carries TRBV6-5 and TRBJ2-3; D may correspond to TRBD1 or TRBD2 (5 bases each). This CDR3 has 15 amino acids. Trimming shortened V by 2 bases and J by 0 bases, and 9 bases separated the two germline ends. Germline-derived CDR1 and CDR2 are MNHEY and SVGAGI. CDR3 region: CASSYGDQSTDTQYF. The CDR3 nucleotides read TGTGCCAGCAGTTACGGGGACCAAAGCACAGATACGCAGTATTTT.

The genes are TRBV19 and TRBJ2-1, with D possibly matching TRBD1 (6 bases). This CDR3 spans 14 amino acids. Germline V gene lookup returns CDR1 LNHDA and CDR2 SQIVND (reference sequence). V dropped 6 bases and J dropped 2 bases, with 11 bases sitting between them. CDR3 loop: CASRWDTTYNEQFF. The CDR3 nucleotides are TGTGCCAGTAGGTGGGACACCACCTACAATGAGCAGTTCTTC. The variable domain in full, with the rest retrieved from reference TRBV19 and TRBJ2-1, is DGGITQSPKYLFRKEGQNVTLSCEQNLNHDAMYWYRQDPGQGLRLIYYSQIVNDFQKGDIAEGYSVSREKKESFPLTVTSAQKNPTAFYLCASRWDTTYNEQFFGPGTRLTVL.

This clone was seen once. The chain recombines TRBV30 with TRBJ1-5; 7 bases agree with TRBD1. The CDR3 runs to 16 residues. Germline CDR1 reads GTSNPN; CDR2 reads SVGIG (reference sequence). Germline trimming cut 2 bases from V and 2 bases from J; bases unmatched to any gene: 9. CDR3: CAWSRGSGGRNQPQHF. The CDR3 region has the DNA TGTGCCTGGAGTCGGGGGTCAGGGGGTCGCAATCAGCCCCAGCATTTT.

The genes are TRBV6-6 and TRBJ1-5; a possible D gene is TRBD1 (5 bases). Germline V gives CDR1 MNHNY, CDR2 SVGAGI (reference sequence). With 5 bases removed from V and 2 bases from J, the gap between germline ends came to 16 bases. The CDR3 consists of 16 residues. CDR3 protein: CASSHKGVGGNQPQHF. CDR3 sequence (DNA): TGTGCCAGCAGTCACAAAGGGGTTGGGGGCAATCAGCCCCAGCATTTT.

V gene TRBV6-1 combines with J gene TRBJ1-6, with D possibly TRBD1 on 6 matching bases. The germline CDR1 and CDR2 sequences are MNHNS and SASEGT. The CDR3 covers 15 residues. Between the trimmed V and J ends, which lost 6 bases and 7 bases, there was a span of 16 bases. This CDR3 reads CASSAPTGRNSPLHF. The CDR3 coding sequence is TGTGCCAGCAGCGCCCCGACAGGCAGGAATTCACCCCTCCACTTT.

The gene calls are TRBV25-1 and TRBJ1-3; the match to TRBD1 covers 9 bases. Germline V gene sequence: CDR1 MGHDK, CDR2 SYGVNS. The V segment lost 3 bases and the J segment 8 bases; nucleotides outside the gene matches: 8. The CDR3 extends over 15 amino acids. CDR3 bases: TGTGCCAGCAGTGACCCGGGACAGGGAAGGCACACCATATATTTT. This codes for CASSDPGQGRHTIYF.

This sequence joins TRBV11-3 and TRBJ1-5, with D perhaps TRBD1 (5 bases). Germline V gene data show CDR1 as SGHNT and CDR2 as YENEEA. The CDR3 sequence is 12 residues long. Trimming took 4 bases from V and 5 from J, leaving 6 bases between them. The DNA of the CDR3 is TGTGCCAGCAGCTCGGGGGATCAGCCCCAGCATTTT. It is translated as CASSSGDQPQHF.

The rearrangement links TRBV7-2 to TRBJ1-2; D might be TRBD1 (5 bases). V shed 4 bases and J shed 5 bases, with 11 bases lying between them. The CDR3 has 13 residues. CDR1 is SGHTA and CDR2 is FQGNSA in the germline V gene. CDR3 region: CASSSLRGYGYTF. CDR3 coding DNA: TGTGCCAGCAGCTCCCTTAGGGGATATGGCTACACCTTC.